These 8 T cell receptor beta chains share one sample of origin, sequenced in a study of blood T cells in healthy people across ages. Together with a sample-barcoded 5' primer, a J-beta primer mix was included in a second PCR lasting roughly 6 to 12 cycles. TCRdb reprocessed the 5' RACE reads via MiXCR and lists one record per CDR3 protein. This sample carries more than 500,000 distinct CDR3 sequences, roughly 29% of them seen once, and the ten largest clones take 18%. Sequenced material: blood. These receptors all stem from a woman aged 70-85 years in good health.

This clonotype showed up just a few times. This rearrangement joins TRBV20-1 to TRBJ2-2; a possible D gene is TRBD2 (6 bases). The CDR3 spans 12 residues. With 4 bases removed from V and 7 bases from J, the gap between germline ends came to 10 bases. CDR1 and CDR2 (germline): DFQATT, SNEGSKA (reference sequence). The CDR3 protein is CSAKSAGGELFF. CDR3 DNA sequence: TGCAGTGCTAAGTCAGCGGGCGGGGAGCTGTTTTTT.

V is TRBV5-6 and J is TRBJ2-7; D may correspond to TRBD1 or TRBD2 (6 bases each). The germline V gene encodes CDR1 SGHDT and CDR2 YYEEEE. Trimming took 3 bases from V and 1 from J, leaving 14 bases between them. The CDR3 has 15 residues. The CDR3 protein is CASSWAGGRSYEQYF. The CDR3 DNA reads TGTGCCAGCAGCTGGGCCGGGGGCCGTTCCTACGAGCAGTACTTC.

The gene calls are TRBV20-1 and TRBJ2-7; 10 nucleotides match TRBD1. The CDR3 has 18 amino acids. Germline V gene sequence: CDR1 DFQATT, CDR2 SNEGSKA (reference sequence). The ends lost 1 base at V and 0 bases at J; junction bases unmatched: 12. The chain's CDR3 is CSARGGQGVLSSSYEQYF. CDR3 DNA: TGCAGTGCTAGAGGAGGACAGGGGGTACTATCCAGCTCCTACGAGCAGTACTTC.

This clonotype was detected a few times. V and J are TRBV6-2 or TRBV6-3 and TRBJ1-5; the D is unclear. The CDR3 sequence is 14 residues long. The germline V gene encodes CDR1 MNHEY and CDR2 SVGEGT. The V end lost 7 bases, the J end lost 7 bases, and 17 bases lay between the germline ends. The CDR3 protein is CASTDGVGWQPQHF. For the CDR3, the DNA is TGTGCCAGCACCGACGGGGTAGGCTGGCAGCCCCAGCATTTT.

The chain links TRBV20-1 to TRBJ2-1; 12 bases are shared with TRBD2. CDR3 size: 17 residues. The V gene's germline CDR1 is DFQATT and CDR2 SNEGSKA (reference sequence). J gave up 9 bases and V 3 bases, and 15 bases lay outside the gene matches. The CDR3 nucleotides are TGCAGTGCTAGCCCCCCGGGACTAGCGGGTCCTCGAGGTGAGCAGTTCTTC. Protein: CSASPPGLAGPRGEQFF.

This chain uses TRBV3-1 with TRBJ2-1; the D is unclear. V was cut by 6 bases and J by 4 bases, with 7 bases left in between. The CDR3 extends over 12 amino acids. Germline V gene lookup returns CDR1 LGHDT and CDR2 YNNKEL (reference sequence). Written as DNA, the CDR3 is TGTGCCAGCAGGGCAGGATACAATGAGCAGTTCTTC. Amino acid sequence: CASRAGYNEQFF.

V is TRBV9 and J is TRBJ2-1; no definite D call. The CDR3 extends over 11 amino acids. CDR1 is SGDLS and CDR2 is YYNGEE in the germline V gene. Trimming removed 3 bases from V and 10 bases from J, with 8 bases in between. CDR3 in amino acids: CASSEGTEQFF. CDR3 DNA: TGTGCCAGCAGCGAGGGAACAGAGCAGTTCTTC.

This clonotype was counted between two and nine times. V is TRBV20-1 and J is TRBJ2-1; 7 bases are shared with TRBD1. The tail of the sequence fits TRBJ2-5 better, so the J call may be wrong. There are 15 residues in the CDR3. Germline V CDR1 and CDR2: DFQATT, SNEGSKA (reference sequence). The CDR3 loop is CSARDQRGLGETQYF. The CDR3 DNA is TGCAGTGCTAGAGATCAGAGGGGGCTTGGGGAGACCCAGTACTTC.